This T cell receptor beta chain was obtained from a study of shared clonotypes between healthy human individuals. Study-wide points: Among donors, clonotype sharing was expected to be affected by sequencing depth.

Method: immunoSEQ multiplex PCR; TCRdb's copy keeps in-frame clones and lacks some. This table has hundreds of thousands of clones, about 96% appearing once. Points on this clone: Its antigen is not identified.

In the naive CD8 group, cells lacked CD45RO and were positively selected for CCR7, so terminally differentiated effector memory CD45RA+ cells were left out. Caucasian adults residing in Nashville, Tennessee made up all the donors. Germline CDR1 and CDR2: PRHDT and FYEKMQ (reference sequence). CDR3 length equals 13 residues. J was trimmed by 3 bases and V by 3 bases; bases with no gene match: 2. This clonotype originated in a man younger than 40 in good health. Sample: naive CD8+ T cells sorted from blood. The chain has TRBV13 and TRBJ2-7; 7 nucleotides agree with TRBD1. CDR3 amino acids: CASSLGTDYEQYF. CDR3 nucleotides: TGTGCCAGCAGCTTGGGGACAGACTACGAGCAGTACTTC.